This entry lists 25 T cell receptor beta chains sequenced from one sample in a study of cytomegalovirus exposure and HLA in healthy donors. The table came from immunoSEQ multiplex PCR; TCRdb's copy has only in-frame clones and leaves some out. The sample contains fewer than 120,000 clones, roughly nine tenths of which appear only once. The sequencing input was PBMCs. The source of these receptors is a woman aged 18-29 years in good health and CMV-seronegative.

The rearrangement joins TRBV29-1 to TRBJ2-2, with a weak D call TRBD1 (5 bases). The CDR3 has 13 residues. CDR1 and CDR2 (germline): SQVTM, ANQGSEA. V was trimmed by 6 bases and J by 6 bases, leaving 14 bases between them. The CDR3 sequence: CSVEPSGPGELFF. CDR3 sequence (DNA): TGCAGCGTCGAGCCCTCAGGGCCCGGGGAGCTGTTTTTT.

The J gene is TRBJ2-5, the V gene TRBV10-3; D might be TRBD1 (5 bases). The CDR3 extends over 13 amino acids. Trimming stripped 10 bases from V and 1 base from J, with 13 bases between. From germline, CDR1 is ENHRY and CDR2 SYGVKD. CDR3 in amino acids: CATKRRGQETQYF. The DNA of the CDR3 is TGTGCCACGAAACGTAGGGGCCAAGAGACCCAGTACTTC.

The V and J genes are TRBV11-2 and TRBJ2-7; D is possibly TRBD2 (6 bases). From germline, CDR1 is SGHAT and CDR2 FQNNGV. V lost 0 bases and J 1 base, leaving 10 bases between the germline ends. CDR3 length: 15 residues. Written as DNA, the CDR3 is TGTGCCAGCAGCTTAGAATCCAGCGGGTCCTACGAGCAGTACTTC. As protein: CASSLESSGSYEQYF.

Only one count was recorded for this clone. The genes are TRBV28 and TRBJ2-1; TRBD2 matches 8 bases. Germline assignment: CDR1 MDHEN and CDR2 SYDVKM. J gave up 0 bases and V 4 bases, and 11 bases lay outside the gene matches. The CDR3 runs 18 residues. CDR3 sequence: CASSSGLVRRSSYNEQFF. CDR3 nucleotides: TGTGCCAGCAGTTCGGGACTAGTAAGGAGGAGCTCCTACAATGAGCAGTTCTTC.

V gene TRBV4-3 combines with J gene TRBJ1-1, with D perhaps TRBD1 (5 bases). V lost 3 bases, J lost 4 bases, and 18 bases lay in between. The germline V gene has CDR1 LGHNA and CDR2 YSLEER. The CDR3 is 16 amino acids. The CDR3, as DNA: TGCGCCAGCAGCCACACCGGCCAGGGCGTTGGCACTGAAGCTTTCTTT. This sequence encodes CASSHTGQGVGTEAFF.

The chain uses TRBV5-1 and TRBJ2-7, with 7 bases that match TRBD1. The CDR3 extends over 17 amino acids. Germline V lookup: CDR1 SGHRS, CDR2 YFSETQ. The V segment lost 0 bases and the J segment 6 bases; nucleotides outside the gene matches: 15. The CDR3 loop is CASSLGYARGTVREQYF. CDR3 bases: TGCGCCAGCAGCTTGGGGTACGCCCGTGGGACAGTCCGCGAGCAGTACTTC.

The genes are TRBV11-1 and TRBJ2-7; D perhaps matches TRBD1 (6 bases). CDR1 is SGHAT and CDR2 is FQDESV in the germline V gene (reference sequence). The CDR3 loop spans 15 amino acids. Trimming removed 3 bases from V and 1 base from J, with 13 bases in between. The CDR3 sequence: CASSLVSGTSYEQYF. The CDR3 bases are TGTGCCAGCAGCTTGGTCTCCGGGACATCCTACGAGCAGTACTTC.

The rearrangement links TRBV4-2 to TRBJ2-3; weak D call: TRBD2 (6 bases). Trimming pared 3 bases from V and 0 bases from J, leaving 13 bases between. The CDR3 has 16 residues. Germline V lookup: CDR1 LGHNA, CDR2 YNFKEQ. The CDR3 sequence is CASSQGDLTSTDTQYF. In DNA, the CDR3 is TGTGCCAGCAGCCAGGGGGACTTGACTAGCACAGATACGCAGTATTTT.

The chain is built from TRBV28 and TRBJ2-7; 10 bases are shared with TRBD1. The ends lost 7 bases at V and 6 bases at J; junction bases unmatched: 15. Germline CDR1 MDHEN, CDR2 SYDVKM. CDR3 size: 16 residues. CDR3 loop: CASTPWGETGGGEQYF. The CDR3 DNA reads TGTGCCAGCACCCCCTGGGGGGAGACAGGGGGCGGCGAGCAGTACTTC.

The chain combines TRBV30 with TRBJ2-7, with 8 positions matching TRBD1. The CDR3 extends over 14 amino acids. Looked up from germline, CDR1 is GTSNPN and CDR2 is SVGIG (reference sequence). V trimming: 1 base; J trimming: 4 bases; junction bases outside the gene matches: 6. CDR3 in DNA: TGTGCCTGGAGTGCCAGGGGGCGGGTGTACGAGCAGTACTTC. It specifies CAWSARGRVYEQYF.

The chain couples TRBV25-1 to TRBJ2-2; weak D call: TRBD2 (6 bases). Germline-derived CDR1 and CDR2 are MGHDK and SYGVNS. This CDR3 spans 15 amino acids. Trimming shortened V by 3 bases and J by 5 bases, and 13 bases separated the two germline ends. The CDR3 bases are TGTGCCAGCAGTGATGAACTAGCATGGACCGGGGAGCTGTTTTTT. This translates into CASSDELAWTGELFF.

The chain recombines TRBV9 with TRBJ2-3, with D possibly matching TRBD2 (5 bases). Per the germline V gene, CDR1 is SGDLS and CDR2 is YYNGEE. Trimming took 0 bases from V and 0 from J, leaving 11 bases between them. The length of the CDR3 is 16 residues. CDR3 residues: CASSVVSVGSTDTQYF. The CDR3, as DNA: TGTGCCAGCAGCGTAGTTAGCGTCGGTAGCACAGATACGCAGTATTTT. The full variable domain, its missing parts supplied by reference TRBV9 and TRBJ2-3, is DSGVTQTPKHLITATGQRVTLRCSPRSGDLSVYWYQQSLDQGLQFLIQYYNGEERAKGNILERFSAQQFPDLHSELNLSSLELGDSALYFCASSVVSVGSTDTQYFGPGTRLTVL.

In DNA form, the CDR3 reads TGCGCCAGCAGCCAAGAGGGACAGGCTTACAATCAGCCCCAGCATTTT. Protein sequence: CASSQEGQAYNQPQHF. The chain carries TRBV4-1 and TRBJ1-5, with TRBD1 identical over 8 bases. Germline V gene lookup returns CDR1 MGHRA and CDR2 YSYEKL. This CDR3 is 16 amino acids long. V lost 0 bases to trimming and J lost 3 bases; unmatched junction nucleotides: 4.

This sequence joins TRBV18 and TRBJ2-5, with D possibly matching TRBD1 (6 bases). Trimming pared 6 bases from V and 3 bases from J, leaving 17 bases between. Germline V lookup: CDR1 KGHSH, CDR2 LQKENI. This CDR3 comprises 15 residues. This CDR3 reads CASSHGLRQEETQYF. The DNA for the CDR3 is TGTGCCAGCTCTCACGGCCTCCGACAGGAAGAGACCCAGTACTTC. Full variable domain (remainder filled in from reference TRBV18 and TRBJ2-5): NAGVMQNPRHLVRRRGQEARLRCSPMKGHSHVYWYRQLPEEGLKFMVYLQKENIIDESGMPKERFSAEFPKEGPSILRIQQVVRGDSAAYFCASSHGLRQEETQYFGPGTRLLVL.

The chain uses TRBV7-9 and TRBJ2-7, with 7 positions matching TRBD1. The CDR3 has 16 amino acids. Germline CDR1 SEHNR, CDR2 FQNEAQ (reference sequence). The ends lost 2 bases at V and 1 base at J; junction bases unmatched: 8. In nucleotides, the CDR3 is TGTGCCAGCAGCTTAAGTAGGGGGCAGCATTCCTACGAGCAGTACTTC. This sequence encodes CASSLSRGQHSYEQYF. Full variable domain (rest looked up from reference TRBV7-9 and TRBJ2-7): DTGVSQNPRHKITKRGQNVTFRCDPISEHNRLYWYRQTLGQGPEFLTYFQNEAQLEKSRLLSDRFSAERPKGSFSTLEIQRTEQGDSAMYLCASSLSRGQHSYEQYFGPGTRLTVT.

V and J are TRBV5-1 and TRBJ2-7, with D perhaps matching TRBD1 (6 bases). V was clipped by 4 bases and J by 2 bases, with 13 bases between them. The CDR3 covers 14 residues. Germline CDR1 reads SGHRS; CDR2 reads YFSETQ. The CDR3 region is CASSTYAGAYEQYF. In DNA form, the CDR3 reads TGCGCCAGCAGCACATACGCAGGGGCCTACGAGCAGTACTTC.

CDR3 DNA: TGTGCCTGGAGTCAAACAGGGTCTGGAAACACCATATATTTT. This encodes CAWSQTGSGNTIYF. The rearrangement uses TRBV30 and TRBJ1-3; TRBD1 might be the D (6 bases). The germline V and J ends were trimmed by 2 bases and 1 base, with 9 bases remaining between them. CDR3 length: 14 amino acids. Per germline, CDR1 GTSNPN and CDR2 SVGIG (reference sequence).

In nucleotides, the CDR3 is TGTGCCAGCAGCTTAGATGGACTGCTAGCTCAGCCCCAGCATTTT. This sequence encodes CASSLDGLLAQPQHF. V usage is TRBV7-2 and J usage is TRBJ1-5; D not certain. Trimming removed 1 base at V and 6 bases at J, with 13 bases between. The CDR3 consists of 15 residues. CDR1 is SGHTA and CDR2 is FQGNSA in the germline V gene.

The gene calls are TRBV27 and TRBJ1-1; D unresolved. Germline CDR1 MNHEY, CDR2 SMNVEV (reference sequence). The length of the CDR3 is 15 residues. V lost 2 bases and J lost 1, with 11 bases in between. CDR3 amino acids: CASSLKPTENTEAFF. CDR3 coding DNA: TGTGCCAGCAGTTTAAAACCTACAGAGAACACTGAAGCTTTCTTT.

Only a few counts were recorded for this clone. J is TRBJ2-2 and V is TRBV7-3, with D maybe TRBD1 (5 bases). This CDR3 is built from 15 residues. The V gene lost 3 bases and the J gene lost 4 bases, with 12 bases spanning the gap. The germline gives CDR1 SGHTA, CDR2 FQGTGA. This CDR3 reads CASSLGLDGTGELFF. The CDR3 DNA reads TGTGCCAGCAGCTTGGGGCTAGATGGCACCGGGGAGCTGTTTTTT.

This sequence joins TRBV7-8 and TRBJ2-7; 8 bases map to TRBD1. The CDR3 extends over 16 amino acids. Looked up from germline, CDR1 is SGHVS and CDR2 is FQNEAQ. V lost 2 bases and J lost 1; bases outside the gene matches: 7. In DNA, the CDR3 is TGTGCCAGCAGCTTACCCGGTGACAGGGGTTCCTACGAGCAGTACTTC. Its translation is CASSLPGDRGSYEQYF.

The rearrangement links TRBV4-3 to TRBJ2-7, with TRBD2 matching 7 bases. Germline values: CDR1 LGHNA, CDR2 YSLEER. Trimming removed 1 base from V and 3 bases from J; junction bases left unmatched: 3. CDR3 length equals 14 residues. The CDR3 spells CASSQGRESYEQYF. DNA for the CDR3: TGCGCCAGCAGCCAAGGGCGGGAGAGCTACGAGCAGTACTTC.

CDR3 loop: CASSQGPRTGLNGYTF. In nucleotides, the CDR3 is TGTGCCAGCAGCCAAGGCCCCAGGACAGGGTTGAATGGCTACACCTTC. The chain has TRBV14 and TRBJ1-2, with TRBD1 identical over 8 bases. The CDR3 has 16 amino acids. The junction had 10 bases not matched to a gene; V was cut back by 1 base and J by 6 bases. Germline V CDR1 and CDR2: SGHDN, FVKESK.

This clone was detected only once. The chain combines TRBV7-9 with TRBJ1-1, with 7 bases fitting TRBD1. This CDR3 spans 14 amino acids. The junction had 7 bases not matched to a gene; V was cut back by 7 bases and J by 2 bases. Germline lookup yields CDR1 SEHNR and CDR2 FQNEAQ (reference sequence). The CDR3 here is CASIKGTANTEAFF. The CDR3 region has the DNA TGTGCCAGCATCAAAGGGACAGCAAACACTGAAGCTTTCTTT.

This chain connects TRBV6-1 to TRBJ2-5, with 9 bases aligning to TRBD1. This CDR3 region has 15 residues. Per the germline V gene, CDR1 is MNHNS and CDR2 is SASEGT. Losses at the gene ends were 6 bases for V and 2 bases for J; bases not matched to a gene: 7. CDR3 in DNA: TGTGCCAGCAGGAGGGACAGGGTCGGGCAAGAGACCCAGTACTTC. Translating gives CASRRDRVGQETQYF.